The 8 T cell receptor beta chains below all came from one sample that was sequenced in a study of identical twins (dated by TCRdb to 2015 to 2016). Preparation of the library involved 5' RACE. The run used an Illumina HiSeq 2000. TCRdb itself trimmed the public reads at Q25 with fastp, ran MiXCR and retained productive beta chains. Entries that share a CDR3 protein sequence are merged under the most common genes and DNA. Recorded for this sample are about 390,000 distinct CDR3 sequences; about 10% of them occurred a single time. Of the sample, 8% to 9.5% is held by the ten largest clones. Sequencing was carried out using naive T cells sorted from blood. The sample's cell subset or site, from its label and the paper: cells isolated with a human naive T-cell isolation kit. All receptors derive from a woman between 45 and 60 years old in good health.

In nucleotides, the CDR3 is TGTGCCAGCAGTAAGGGACTAGTCAATGAGCAGTTCTTC. Encoded protein: CASSKGLVNEQFF. The chain couples TRBV27 to TRBJ2-1; 8 bases are shared with TRBD2. CDR3 length: 13 residues. CDR1 and CDR2 (germline): MNHEY, SMNVEV (reference sequence). With 5 bases clipped from V and 6 bases from J, the junction kept 3 bases outside the gene matches.

The CDR3 DNA reads as TGTGCCAGCAGTTTCGGGGGAGTCGGTGAGCAGTTCTTC. This encodes CASSFGGVGEQFF. The chain uses TRBV27 and TRBJ2-1, with D perhaps TRBD2 (6 bases). The CDR3 covers 13 residues. The V gene lost 3 bases and the J gene lost 9 bases, with 12 bases spanning the gap. Per germline, CDR1 MNHEY and CDR2 SMNVEV (reference sequence).

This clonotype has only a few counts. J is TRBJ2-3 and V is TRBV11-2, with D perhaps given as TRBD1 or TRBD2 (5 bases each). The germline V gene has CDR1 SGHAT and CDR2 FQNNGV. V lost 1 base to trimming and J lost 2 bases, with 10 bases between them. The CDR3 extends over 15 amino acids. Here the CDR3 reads CASSLGGVVTDTQYF. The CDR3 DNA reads TGTGCCAGCAGCTTAGGAGGGGTTGTCACAGATACGCAGTATTTT.

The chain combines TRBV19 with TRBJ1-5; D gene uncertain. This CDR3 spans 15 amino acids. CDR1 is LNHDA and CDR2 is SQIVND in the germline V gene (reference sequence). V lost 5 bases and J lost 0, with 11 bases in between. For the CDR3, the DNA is TGTGCCAGTAGTTTTAGACTCTCTAGCAATCAGCCCCAGCATTTT. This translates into CASSFRLSSNQPQHF.

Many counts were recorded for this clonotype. In DNA form, the CDR3 reads TGTGCCAGCAGCTCTTACAGGGGACAGGAATCCTATGGCTACACCTTC. Translation gives CASSSYRGQESYGYTF. The chain is built from TRBV7-9 and TRBJ1-2, with 8 bases lining up with TRBD1. Germline lookup yields CDR1 SEHNR and CDR2 FQNEAQ (reference sequence). The CDR3 contains 16 residues. Trimming took 4 bases from V and 4 from J; bases not matched to a gene: 11.

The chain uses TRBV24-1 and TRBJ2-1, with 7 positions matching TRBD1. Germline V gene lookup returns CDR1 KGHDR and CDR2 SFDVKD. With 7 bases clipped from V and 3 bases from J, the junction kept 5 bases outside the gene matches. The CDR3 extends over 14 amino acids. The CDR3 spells CATSIGTDYNEQFF. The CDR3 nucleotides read TGTGCCACCAGCATCGGGACAGACTACAATGAGCAGTTCTTC.

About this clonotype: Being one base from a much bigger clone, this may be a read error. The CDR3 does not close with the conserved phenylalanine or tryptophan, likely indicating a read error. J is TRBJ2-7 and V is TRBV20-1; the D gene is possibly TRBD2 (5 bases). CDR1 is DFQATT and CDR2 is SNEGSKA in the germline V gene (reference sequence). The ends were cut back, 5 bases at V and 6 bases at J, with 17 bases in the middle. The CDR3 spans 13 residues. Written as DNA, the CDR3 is TGCAGTGCTGAAGTCCACCGGGAAGCCGAGCAGTACTTA. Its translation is CSAEVHREAEQYL.

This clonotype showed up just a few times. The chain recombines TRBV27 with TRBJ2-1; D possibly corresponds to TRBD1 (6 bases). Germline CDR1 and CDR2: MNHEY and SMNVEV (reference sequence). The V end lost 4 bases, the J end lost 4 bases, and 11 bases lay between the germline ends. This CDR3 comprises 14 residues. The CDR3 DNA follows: TGTGCCAGCAGTTCGTACAGGGAATACAATGAGCAGTTCTTC. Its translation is CASSSYREYNEQFF.